These 27 T cell receptor beta chains came from one sample sequenced in a study of blood T cell repertoires in COVID-19. TCRdb keeps only in-frame clones here, not all; method: immunoSEQ multiplex PCR. This table holds 200,000 to 250,000 clones, 80% to 95% found once. The sequencing sample was made of peripheral blood. These receptors were taken from a man between 60 and 70 years old with COVID-19, enrolled during active disease.

The chain carries TRBV19 and TRBJ2-1; 11 bases agree with TRBD2. V shed 5 bases and J 2 bases; nucleotides not matched to a gene: 2. This CDR3 has 15 residues. CDR1 and CDR2 from the germline V gene are LNHDA and SQIVND (reference sequence). The CDR3 sequence: CASSDSGRAYNEQFF. CDR3 sequence (DNA): TGTGCCAGTAGTGATAGCGGGAGGGCCTACAATGAGCAGTTCTTC.

This chain links TRBV7-2 with TRBJ1-2; D not resolved. Germline lookup yields CDR1 SGHTA and CDR2 FQGNSA. Deletions cut 1 base from V and 8 bases from J, with 14 bases between. The CDR3 runs to 14 residues. DNA for the CDR3: TGTGCCAGCAGCTTAGGGGCCGCAACCGAAGGCTACACCTTC. Its translation: CASSLGAATEGYTF.

The V and J genes are TRBV4-2 and TRBJ1-3; the D gene is possibly TRBD1 (5 bases). Trimming stripped 3 bases from V and 1 base from J, with 10 bases between. The CDR3 sequence is 15 residues long. The germline V gene has CDR1 LGHNA and CDR2 YNFKEQ. CDR3 sequence reads: CASSHNDRSGNTIYF. The CDR3 DNA reads as TGTGCCAGCAGCCACAATGACAGATCTGGAAACACCATATATTTT.

This chain connects TRBV6-1 to TRBJ2-7; tentative D call: TRBD1 (7 bases). Germline CDR1 is MNHNS and CDR2 is SASEGT. The ends were cut back, 3 bases at V and 5 bases at J, with 20 bases in the middle. This CDR3 region has 16 residues. The CDR3 sequence is CASSDSGRGRIDEQYF. The CDR3 DNA reads TGTGCCAGCAGTGATAGTGGCAGGGGGAGGATCGACGAGCAGTACTTC.

The chain uses TRBV29-1 and TRBJ2-7, with D maybe TRBD2 (5 bases). Germline CDR1 SQVTM, CDR2 ANQGSEA. V was trimmed by 5 bases and J by 6 bases, leaving 11 bases between them. This CDR3 comprises 11 residues. This CDR3 is CSVLSGIEQYF. The CDR3 region has the DNA TGCAGCGTTCTAAGCGGAATCGAGCAGTACTTC.

This rearrangement joins TRBV6-6 to TRBJ2-7; maybe TRBD1 (6 bases). Germline values: CDR1 MNHNY, CDR2 SVGAGI (reference sequence). Trimming removed 0 bases at V and 0 bases at J, with 9 bases between. This CDR3 comprises 15 residues. CDR3: CASSYSPGDSYEQYF. The CDR3 region has the DNA TGTGCCAGCAGTTACTCTCCAGGGGACTCCTACGAGCAGTACTTC.

The rearrangement joins TRBV19 to TRBJ1-5; D not certain. V was cut by 3 bases and J by 1 base, with 7 bases left in between. The germline V gene has CDR1 LNHDA and CDR2 SQIVND (reference sequence). The CDR3 is made up of 14 amino acids. CDR3 protein: CASSIMLSNQPQHF. CDR3 nucleotide sequence: TGTGCCAGTAGTATTATGCTAAGCAATCAGCCCCAGCATTTT.

The sample holds one count of this clone. The V call is TRBV7-2, the J call TRBJ2-7; 14 nucleotides align to TRBD2. CDR3 length: 15 residues. CDR1 is SGHTA and CDR2 is FQGNSA in the germline V gene. The V gene end was trimmed by 4 bases and the J gene end by 4 bases; junction bases not matched to a gene: 3. As DNA, the CDR3 is TGTGCCAGCAGCTCCTGGACTAGCGGGAGGTACGAGCAGTACTTC. It specifies CASSSWTSGRYEQYF.

The V and J genes are TRBV5-1 and TRBJ1-5; tentatively, D is TRBD1 (5 bases). V lost 4 bases to trimming and J lost 2 bases, with 16 bases between them. This CDR3 has 16 amino acids. CDR1 SGHRS and CDR2 YFSETQ come from the germline V gene. Here the CDR3 DNA reads TGCGCCAGCAGCCAGGGCGACCACTGGGGCAATCAGCCCCAGCATTTT. Its translation: CASSQGDHWGNQPQHF.

This chain joins TRBV7-2 and TRBJ2-7, with D maybe TRBD1 (5 bases). Germline CDR1 and CDR2: SGHTA and FQGNSA. This CDR3 is built from 14 residues. V was pared by 0 bases and J by 2 bases, with 8 bases between. The CDR3 nucleotides read TGTGCCAGCAGCTTAGCTCAGGGCACCTACGAGCAGTACTTC. Amino acids: CASSLAQGTYEQYF.

This rearrangement joins TRBV11-2 to TRBJ1-1, with 7 nucleotides matching TRBD1. J lost 4 bases, V lost 4 bases, and 3 bases had no gene match. CDR1 and CDR2 (germline): SGHAT, FQNNGV. CDR3 length: 13 amino acids. The CDR3 coding sequence is TGTGCCAGCAGCTCAGGGGGAGGCACTGAAGCTTTCTTT. This codes for CASSSGGGTEAFF.

This clone appeared once. The chain couples TRBV6-5 to TRBJ1-2; a weak D match, TRBD1 (6 bases). Trimming removed 6 bases from V and 2 bases from J, with 7 bases in between. The CDR3 covers 12 residues. Germline V gene sequence: CDR1 MNHEY, CDR2 SVGAGI. CDR3 in amino acids: CASRTGNYGYTF. The CDR3 DNA is TGTGCCAGCAGAACAGGGAACTATGGCTACACCTTC.

Remarks on this clone: One junction end disagrees with the germline gene, perhaps due to a read error. This chain connects TRBV28 to TRBJ1-4; no firm D call. CDR3 length: 9 amino acids. The V gene's germline CDR1 is MDHEN and CDR2 SYDVKM. The CDR3, as DNA: TGTGCCAGCGGCCCCCGGCAGGTTTTT. Translating it yields CASGPRQVF.

The V call is TRBV5-1, the J call TRBJ1-5, with 11 bases lining up with TRBD1. The ends lost 8 bases at V and 3 bases at J; junction bases unmatched: 10. There are 16 residues in the CDR3. Per the germline V gene, CDR1 is SGHRS and CDR2 is YFSETQ. CDR3 loop: CASWDRGDPHNQPQHF. CDR3 in DNA: TGCGCCAGTTGGGACAGGGGGGATCCTCACAATCAGCCCCAGCATTTT.

V gene TRBV11-2 combines with J gene TRBJ2-7; no clear D gene. This CDR3 has 12 amino acids. V lost 1 base and J 3 bases, leaving 4 bases between the germline ends. Germline V gene lookup returns CDR1 SGHAT and CDR2 FQNNGV. CDR3 loop: CASSLARYEQYF. CDR3 sequence (DNA): TGTGCCAGCAGCTTAGCTCGCTACGAGCAGTACTTC.

The chain carries TRBV7-2 and TRBJ2-7, with D possibly matching TRBD2 (6 bases). The CDR3 length is 15 residues. Germline V gene sequence: CDR1 SGHTA, CDR2 FQGNSA. Trimming took 3 bases from V and 4 from J, leaving 16 bases between them. CDR3 sequence reads: CASSLGGAKTYEQYF. The CDR3 region has the DNA TGTGCCAGCAGCTTGGGCGGGGCCAAAACATACGAGCAGTACTTC. Full variable domain (outside the CDR3, taken from reference TRBV7-2 and TRBJ2-7): GAGVSQSPSNKVTEKGKDVELRCDPISGHTALYWYRQSLGQGLEFLIYFQGNSAPDKSGLPSDRFSAERTGGSVSTLTIQRTQQEDSAVYLCASSLGGAKTYEQYFGPGTRLTVT.

The chain employs TRBV9 and TRBJ2-3, with TRBD2 identical over 7 bases. From germline, CDR1 is SGDLS and CDR2 YYNGEE. There are 15 residues in the CDR3. V lost 3 bases to trimming and J lost 1 base; unmatched junction nucleotides: 5. The CDR3 sequence: CASSGQRGGTDTQYF. In DNA, the CDR3 is TGTGCCAGCAGCGGACAGCGGGGCGGCACAGATACGCAGTATTTT.

This chain connects TRBV2 to TRBJ1-2; D is ambiguous. Germline-derived CDR1 and CDR2 are SNHLY and FYNNEI. Trimming removed 0 bases from V and 13 bases from J, with 12 bases in between. The CDR3 has 12 amino acids. The CDR3 nucleotides are TGTGCCAGCAGTGAAGCGCGGCAGCCTACCACCTTC. Translation gives CASSEARQPTTF.

The chain carries TRBV4-1 and TRBJ2-7; D perhaps matches TRBD1 (6 bases). Trimming took 1 base from V and 6 from J, leaving 13 bases between them. The CDR3 extends over 14 amino acids. Germline CDR1 is MGHRA and CDR2 is YSYEKL. CDR3 sequence (DNA): TGCGCCAGCAGCCAAGGGGGGCAAGGGGGCGAGCAGTACTTC. Translating it yields CASSQGGQGGEQYF.

This chain joins TRBV7-6 and TRBJ1-2; weak D call: TRBD1 (6 bases). V was pared by 3 bases and J by 8 bases, with 13 bases between. Germline V gene lookup returns CDR1 SGHVS and CDR2 FNYEAQ. The CDR3 spans 13 residues. The CDR3 sequence: CASSLRAGEGYTF. In DNA form, the CDR3 reads TGTGCCAGCAGCTTGAGGGCAGGGGAAGGCTACACCTTC.

Only one count was recorded for this clone. The rearrangement links TRBV9 to TRBJ1-3; possibly TRBD1 for D (6 bases). V lost 0 bases and J lost 4, with 11 bases in between. The CDR3 is 15 residues long. Germline-derived CDR1 and CDR2 are SGDLS and YYNGEE. This CDR3 reads CASSVEQGRGNTIYF. The CDR3 nucleotides read TGTGCCAGCAGCGTAGAACAGGGCCGGGGAAACACCATATATTTT.

The V call is TRBV30, the J call TRBJ2-4, with a weak D call TRBD2 (6 bases). The germline V and J ends were trimmed by 3 bases and 2 bases, with 11 bases remaining between them. The CDR3 is 14 amino acids. Germline lookup yields CDR1 GTSNPN and CDR2 SVGIG (reference sequence). The CDR3 protein is CAWRGRETKNIQYF. DNA of the CDR3: TGTGCCTGGAGGGGGCGGGAAACCAAAAACATTCAGTACTTC.

The rearrangement joins TRBV30 to TRBJ2-3; TRBD1 agrees at 7 bases. V lost 2 bases and J lost 0; bases outside the gene matches: 5. The CDR3 has 15 residues. Germline CDR1 is GTSNPN and CDR2 is SVGIG (reference sequence). The CDR3 bases are TGTGCCTGGAGTCCCACAGGGGCTAGCACAGATACGCAGTATTTT. Translated, it gives CAWSPTGASTDTQYF.

V is TRBV25-1 and J is TRBJ1-1, with D perhaps matching TRBD1 (6 bases). Trimming removed 2 bases at V and 1 base at J, with 11 bases between. The CDR3 is made up of 15 amino acids. From germline, CDR1 is MGHDK and CDR2 SYGVNS. Written as DNA, the CDR3 is TGTGCCAGCAGTGAAGGCCCGACAGGGAACACTGAAGCTTTCTTT. Its translation is CASSEGPTGNTEAFF.

The chain uses TRBV6-5 and TRBJ1-5, with D unresolved. Trimming stripped 7 bases from V and 6 bases from J, with 13 bases between. CDR1 and CDR2 (germline): MNHEY, SVGAGI. This CDR3 is 13 amino acids long. The CDR3 DNA is TGTGCCAGCACCTCGGCAGGAGGTCAGCCCCAGCATTTT. Translated, it gives CASTSAGGQPQHF.

V and J are TRBV5-1 and TRBJ2-7, with 9 bases aligning to TRBD1. The germline gives CDR1 SGHRS, CDR2 YFSETQ. J lost 0 bases, V lost 1 base, and 5 bases had no gene match. The CDR3 runs to 16 residues. For the CDR3, the DNA is TGCGCCAGCAGCTTGTCTCCGGGACAGGGCTCCTACGAGCAGTACTTC. Its translation is CASSLSPGQGSYEQYF.

J is TRBJ1-5 and V is TRBV28; D gene uncertain. This CDR3 is built from 14 residues. V dropped 7 bases and J dropped 2 bases, with 12 bases sitting between them. Germline CDR1 and CDR2: MDHEN and SYDVKM. CDR3 sequence (DNA): TGTGCCAGCATGTGGTCCGGGGGCAATCAGCCCCAGCATTTT. As protein: CASMWSGGNQPQHF.